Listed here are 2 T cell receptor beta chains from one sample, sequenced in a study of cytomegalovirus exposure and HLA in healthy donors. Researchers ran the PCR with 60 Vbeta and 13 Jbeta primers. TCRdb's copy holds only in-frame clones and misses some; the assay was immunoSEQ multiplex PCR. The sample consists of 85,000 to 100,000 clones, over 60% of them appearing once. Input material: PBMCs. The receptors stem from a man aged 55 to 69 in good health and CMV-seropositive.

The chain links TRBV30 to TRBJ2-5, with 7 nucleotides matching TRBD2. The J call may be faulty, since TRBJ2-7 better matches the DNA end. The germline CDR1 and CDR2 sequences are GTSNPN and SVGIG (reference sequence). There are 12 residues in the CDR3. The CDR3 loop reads CAWNGGTHEQYF. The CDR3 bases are TGTGCCTGGAACGGGGGGACCCACGAGCAGTACTTC.

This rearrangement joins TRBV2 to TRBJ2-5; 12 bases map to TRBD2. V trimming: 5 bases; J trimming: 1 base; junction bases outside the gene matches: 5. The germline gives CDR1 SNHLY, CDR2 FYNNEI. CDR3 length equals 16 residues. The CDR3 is CASSLLAGGPQETQYF. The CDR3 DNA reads TGTGCCAGCAGTCTACTAGCGGGGGGCCCCCAAGAGACCCAGTACTTC.